Here is one T cell receptor beta chain with its context. This clone has more than one count but fewer than ten. Its target antigen remains unknown. Base quality data are lacking; no much larger clone is found one base away. According to the germline V gene, CDR1 reads SGHRS and CDR2 reads YFSETQ. The germline V and J ends show losses of 7 bases and 4 bases respectively, and no gene match explains 2 bases of the junction. From its cysteine to its phenylalanine, the CDR3 spans 11 amino acids. Just the 33-base CDR3 DNA is kept, in frame starting at base 1. The cohort was made up of about 610 healthy bone marrow donors. All cohort members were sampled while nominally healthy, although unrecorded immune exposures were likely present. The donor tested CMV seronegative and was one of the 352 seronegative cohort members. Each donor provided a peripheral blood sample, and peripheral blood mononuclear cells were used for TCR beta sequencing. The Qiagen DNeasy Blood Extraction Kit was used to extract genomic DNA from the blood cell samples.

The method was the immunoSEQ multiplex PCR assay. For the multiplex PCR, a mixture combining 60 forward primers for TCR Vbeta segments and 13 reverse primers for TCR Jbeta segments was used. A multiplex PCR assay on genomic DNA amplified the CDR3 region of rearranged TCR beta genes. Amplified TCR beta libraries were sequenced as 87-base-pair reads on the Illumina HiSeq System. The original methods were these. A later analysis tallied 80 million to 95 million unique TCR beta chains across the 666 repertoires, and approximately 12 million of those chains were shared by two or more donors. A nearest-neighbor algorithm error-corrected the raw reads and collapsed the reads into unique sequences, merging closely related sequences to remove PCR and sequencing errors. To assign V, D and J gene segments, CDR3 sequences were aligned to IMGT reference sequences. Each retained sequence needed at least a six-nucleotide match to both a V gene segment and a J gene segment. Rearrangements were called productive when the CDR3 lacked stop codons and stayed in frame with V and J; all others were non-productive. CDR3 was defined according to IMGT convention as the region running from the second conserved V-encoded cysteine to the conserved J-encoded phenylalanine. The earlier analysis of about 620 of the donors excluded sequences that lacked an unambiguous match to a single V gene segment. An earlier analysis of some 610 of the donors called V segments functional above 56.7% productive rearrangements and segregating when the between-donor standard deviation exceeded 5%. A statistical classification framework was built for diagnosing cytomegalovirus status from the catalog of TCR beta chain sequences. A later analysis assigned V and J genes by comparing TCR nucleotide sequences with IMGT/GENE-DB human TR gene sequences. The TCRdist pipeline was used in a later analysis to assign CDR3 sequences and most-parsimonious VDJ recombination scenarios. In a later analysis, every TCR beta chain was defined by the combination of its CDR3 amino acid sequence and its V-gene family, and reads without a unique V-gene family were dropped. As a way to deal with suspected cross-contamination and a sequencing artifact, a later analysis dropped hundreds of nucleotide sequences that were highly shared and had low generation probability. In a later analysis, a clonal expansion index for each public chain was calculated from normalized within-repertoire ranks of inferred template counts. Generation probabilities in a later analysis came from a VDJ recombination model fitted to out-of-frame rearrangements, and those results were checked against IGoR. Hypergeometric tests were used in a later analysis to score TCR-TCR, TCR-HLA and TCR-CMV co-occurrence, with a repertoire-size bias correction applied to the TCR pairs. A later analysis estimated false discovery rates by permuting HLA or CMV assignments 20 times. In a later analysis, co-occurring TCRs were grouped using DBSCAN, and TCRdist sequence similarity was added for clustering within HLA-allele-positive subsets. Repertoires with fewer than 30,000 or more than 120,000 public chains were left out of co-occurrence clustering, as were a few repertoires with anomalous nucleotide sharing. TCRdb holds this immuneACCESS table with in-frame rearrangements only. Some clones are missing; in checked studies, unresolved V genes explain under half, and the rest has no known cause. V, J and clone size were drawn from that table, and D and trimming were deduced from the DNA. The sample table records approximately 89,000 clones; less than 70% of these occur just once. Roughly 1.2% of the sample is held by the ten biggest clonotypes.

This sample stems from a study of cytomegalovirus exposure and HLA in healthy donors (dated by TCRdb to the late 2010s). A note on the overall study: In an earlier analysis of several hundred of the donors, 250 to 300 Gb of sequence data and 117 million unique TCR beta sequences from about 179 million T cells were reported. Class I and class II HLA loci were covered by the typing at four-digit resolution. In addition to the first cohort of hundreds of subjects, a separate validation cohort of approximately 130 different subjects was used. Among a few hundred genotyped donors of the cohort, an average of roughly 240,000 unique TCR beta nucleotide sequences were sequenced per donor, 15% to 20% of them non-productive. A later analysis re-analyzed previously published TCR beta repertoires from several hundred donors and added high-resolution HLA genotyping to study TCR occurrence patterns. The study aimed to test whether signatures of past pathogen exposure could be identified by cataloging public T cell receptors. Donor age, sex, ethnicity and CMV serostatus were compiled together with the repertoire data. Every repertoire in the discovery cohort had been generated on one and the same sequencing platform. Using immunosequencing, the study profiled T cell repertoires from fewer than 700 subjects and related those repertoires to cytomegalovirus serostatus. To predict cytomegalovirus infection status, the study combined high-throughput TCR immunosequencing, statistical association of individual TCRs with disease status, and machine learning. A later genetic analysis used genome-wide SNP genotypes for about 65% of the roughly 670 donors, treating that subset as a discovery cohort. Among the roughly 400 genotyped donors, around 81% belonged to the genetic ancestry cluster associated with self-reported Caucasian donors. Roughly five DR-DQ haplotypes were treated as single units for association and clustering because of strong linkage in the cohort. About 280 gigabases of sequencing data and 91 million or so unique TCR sequences made up an early release that covered about 640 HLA-typed donors. The number of typed donors differed by locus: about 629-630 for A, B, C, DRB1 and DQB1; approximately 520 for DQA1; around 580 for DPA1; and some 430 for DPB1. In the later analysis, no new phenotypic data were used to find candidate immune exposures; instead, reliance was placed on TCR beta sequences and their occurrence across donors. An earlier analysis of approximately 630 of the donors applied high-throughput TCR beta sequencing to assess whether each TCR beta V gene segment acted as functional or pseudogenic. Overall study results and their limits: Because counts were too low, 15 or so rarely observed V segments, including chromosome 9 orphons, were excluded from the earlier analysis of about 500 of the donors. The study listed 164 TCR beta chains as associated with cytomegalovirus. Most TCR sequences were observed very rarely across donors, whereas some public TCRs were present in many individuals. The authors suggested that the approach could potentially be extended to other disease states and immunological phenotypes. In a later analysis, TCR association rates were found to vary across HLA loci, with the most associated TCRs seen for DRB1 alleles and the fewest for HLA-C alleles. Because the 87-base-pair reads could not distinguish some IMGT-functional V segments, including TRBV6-2 and TRBV6-3, those segments were excluded. In a later analysis, HLA-associated TCR beta chains were found to be more clonally expanded and to have lower generation probabilities than equally common non-associated chains. Only TCR beta chains were sequenced in this cohort, and the absence of alpha or paired-chain data limited detectable features. Presence/absence analyses assumed roughly uniform sequencing depth across donors, an assumption that may not hold. Broadly in line with IMGT annotations, most TCR beta V segments showed up in productive rearrangements about 90% or about 30% of the time in an earlier analysis of several hundred of the donors. According to a later analysis, most CMV-associated TCR beta chains appeared to be HLA-restricted, and the HLA associations seemed to be driven largely by CMV exposure. A group of highly shared sequence variants was considered likely to be a technical artifact of the sequencing pipeline. According to a later genetic analysis, donors in an Asian-associated ancestry cluster had fewer N-insertions in productive TCRs than the roughly 670-donor mean. Correlated functional status among segregating V segments might reflect linkage disequilibrium, but an unknown experimental factor could not be ruled out. Immune exposure information for the cohort was limited to CMV serostatus. When HLA alleles, especially DR and DQ, strongly co-occurred, TCR associations were difficult to assign to individual alleles. In a later genetic analysis, a missense DCLRE1C variant was associated with V-gene and J-gene trimming of TCR beta chains, and the association was replicated in an independent cohort. Several of the top co-occurrence clusters appeared to be linked to parvovirus B19, influenza, CMV and Epstein-Barr virus, according to a later analysis. The classifier was reported to diagnose cytomegalovirus status with high specificity and sensitivity in both the original cohort and the validation cohort. A further reported finding was that TCR beta sequences accurately predicted the HLA-A and HLA-B alleles for most subjects in the first cohort. A few of the identified cytomegalovirus-associated TCR beta chains were confirmed in vitro to be specific for cytomegalovirus antigens. Because some donors lacked HLA typing at each locus, the association tests relied only on the typed subset. In a later analysis, some 18,000 TCR beta sequences were associated with specific HLA alleles at a false discovery rate of 0.05.

This receptor chain uses TRBV5-1 and TRBJ2-7; 7 central bases correspond to TRBD2. The TCR originated in a female donor in good health and CMV-seronegative. Sequenced: PBMCs. The encoded CDR3 is CASGEGYEQYF. Here is the DNA: TGCGCCAGCGGGGAGGGTTACGAGCAGTACTTC. The CDR3 plus the reference TRBV5-1 and TRBJ2-7 genes for the other parts give the full variable domain: KAGVTQTPRYLIKTRGQQVTLSCSPISGHRSVSWYQQTPGQGLQFLFEYFSETQRNKGNFPGRFSGRQFSNSRSEMNVSTLELGDSALYLCASGEGYEQYFGPGTRLTVT.